What follows are 4 T cell receptor beta chains derived from one specimen sequenced in a study of blood T cell repertoires in COVID-19 (dated by TCRdb to 2020 to 2021). Libraries were prepared through the immunoSEQ multiplex PCR assay. TCRdb mirrors the immuneACCESS table, restricted to in-frame sequences. Some clones are absent from its copies; in checked studies, under half trace to an unresolved V gene, and the reason for the others is unknown. The sample table contains 250,000 or so clones; only one count was recorded for 85% to 90% of them. The ten largest clones capture around 5% of the sample. The sequencing input was peripheral blood. These receptors originate from an older woman with COVID-19, enrolled during active disease.

V usage is TRBV7-8 and J usage is TRBJ1-3; D is undetermined. This CDR3 has 15 amino acids. Germline V gene data show CDR1 as SGHVS and CDR2 as FQNEAQ. Trimming left V 5 bases short and J 0 bases short, with 11 bases between. The CDR3 sequence: CASSQATISGNTIYF. The CDR3 DNA reads TGTGCCAGCAGCCAGGCGACTATCTCTGGAAACACCATATATTTT.

The genes are TRBV6-5 and TRBJ1-1; D remains unclear. CDR1 and CDR2 (germline): MNHEY, SVGAGI. V shed 10 bases and J shed 3 bases, with 21 bases lying between them. The CDR3 contains 15 residues. The CDR3 coding sequence is TGTGCCACTTCCCCTGGTGTTGCGGGGTACACTGAAGCTTTCTTT. Residues: CATSPGVAGYTEAFF.

In this sample, this clone turned up once. The rearrangement links TRBV5-4 to TRBJ2-6; no definite D call. The V and J ends lost 3 bases and 0 bases respectively, with 4 bases between them. The germline V gene encodes CDR1 SGHNT and CDR2 YYREEE (reference sequence). CDR3 size: 14 residues. The CDR3 DNA follows: TGTGCCAGCAGCTCCGGCTCTGGGGCCAACGTCCTGACTTTC. Amino acids: CASSSGSGANVLTF.

The genes are TRBV6-5 and TRBJ1-4; D is perhaps TRBD1 (6 bases). Trimming took 6 bases from V and 3 from J, leaving 14 bases between them. The CDR3 extends over 15 amino acids. The germline gives CDR1 MNHEY, CDR2 SVGAGI. DNA for the CDR3: TGTGCCAGCAGACCCGGGGGGGCTGCTAATGAAAAACTGTTTTTT. This codes for CASRPGGAANEKLFF.